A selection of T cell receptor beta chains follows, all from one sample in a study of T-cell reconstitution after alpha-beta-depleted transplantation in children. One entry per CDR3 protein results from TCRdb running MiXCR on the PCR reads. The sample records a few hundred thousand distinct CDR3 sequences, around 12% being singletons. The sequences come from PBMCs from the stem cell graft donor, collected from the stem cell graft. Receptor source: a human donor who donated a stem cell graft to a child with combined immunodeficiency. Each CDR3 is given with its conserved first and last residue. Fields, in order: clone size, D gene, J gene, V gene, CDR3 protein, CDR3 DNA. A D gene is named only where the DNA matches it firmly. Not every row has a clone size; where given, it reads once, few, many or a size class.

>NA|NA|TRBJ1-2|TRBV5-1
CASSLEGRRTYGYTF
TGCGCCAGCAGCTTGGAGGGACGGAGGACCTATGGCTACACCTTC
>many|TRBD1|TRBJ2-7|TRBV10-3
CAVGDSLTLYEQYF
TGTGCCGTGGGGGACAGTCTAACCCTCTACGAGCAGTACTTC
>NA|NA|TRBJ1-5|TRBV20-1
CSARVGRGNQPQHF
TGCAGTGCTAGAGTGGGTAGGGGAAATCAGCCCCAGCATTTT
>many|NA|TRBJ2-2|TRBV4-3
CASSRGQNTGELFF
TGTGCCAGCAGTCGGGGACAAAACACCGGGGAGCTGTTTTTT
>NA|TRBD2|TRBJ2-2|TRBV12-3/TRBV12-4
CASSPTSGGGELFF
TGTGCCAGCAGTCCTACTAGCGGGGGTGGGGAGCTGTTTTTT
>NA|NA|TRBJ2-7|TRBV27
CASRPNTGVYEQYF
TGTGCCAGCAGGCCTAACACGGGGGTTTACGAGCAGTACTTC
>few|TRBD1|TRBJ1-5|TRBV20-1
CSALGGLNSNQPQHF
TGCAGTGCTTTAGGGGGCCTGAATAGCAATCAGCCCCAGCATTTT
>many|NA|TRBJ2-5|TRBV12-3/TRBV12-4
CASSQGLFETQYF
TGTGCCAGCAGTCAGGGGTTATTCGAGACCCAGTACTTC
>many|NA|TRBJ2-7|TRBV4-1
CASSQGTGTVYEQYF
TGCGCCAGCAGCCAAGGTACCGGGACCGTCTACGAGCAGTACTTC
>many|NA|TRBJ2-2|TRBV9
CASSVGGEGELFF
TGTGCCAGCAGCGTAGGCGGGGAAGGGGAGCTGTTTTTT
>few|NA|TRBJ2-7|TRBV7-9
CASSSGVNYEQYF
TGTGCCAGCAGCTCGGGGGTTAACTACGAGCAGTACTTC
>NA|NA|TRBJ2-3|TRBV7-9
CASSPPLETDTQYF
TGTGCCAGCAGCCCTCCCCTAGAGACAGATACGCAGTATTTT
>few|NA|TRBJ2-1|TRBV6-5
CASSYSGLWVRNEQFF
TGTGCCAGCAGTTACTCAGGGTTGTGGGTCCGGAATGAGCAGTTCTTC
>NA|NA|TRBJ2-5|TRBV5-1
CASSLVQQTSETQYF
TGCGCCAGCAGCTTGGTACAGCAAACGTCAGAGACCCAGTACTTC
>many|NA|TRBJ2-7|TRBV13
CASSFSGDSYEQYF
TGTGCCAGCAGCTTTTCAGGGGATTCCTACGAGCAGTACTTC
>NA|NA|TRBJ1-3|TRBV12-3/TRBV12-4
CASTRSYTIYF
TGTGCCAGCACCCGCTCTTACACCATATATTTT
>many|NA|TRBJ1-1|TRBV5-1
CASSLEGLGAFF
TGCGCCAGCAGCTTGGAGGGACTGGGAGCTTTCTTT
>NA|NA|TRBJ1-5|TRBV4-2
CASSPWRVGQRVNQPQHF
TGTGCCAGCAGCCCGTGGAGGGTAGGACAGAGGGTCAATCAGCCCCAGCATTTT
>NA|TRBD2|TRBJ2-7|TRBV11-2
CASSLTGGVGGEQYF
TGTGCCAGCAGCTTAACGGGAGGGGTTGGTGGCGAGCAGTACTTC
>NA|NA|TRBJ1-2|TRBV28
CASGTLQNYGYTF
TGTGCCAGTGGGACCTTACAAAACTATGGCTACACCTTC
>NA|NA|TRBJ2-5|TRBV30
CAWSNHPTETQYF
TGTGCCTGGAGCAACCACCCAACAGAGACCCAGTACTTC
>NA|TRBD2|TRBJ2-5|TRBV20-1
CSAREGGGQETQYF
TGCAGTGCTAGAGAGGGGGGGGGCCAAGAGACCCAGTACTTC
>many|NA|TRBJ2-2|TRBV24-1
CATSDPSSGTGELFF
TGTGCCACCAGTGATCCTAGCAGCGGCACCGGGGAGCTGTTTTTT
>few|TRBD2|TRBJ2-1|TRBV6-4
CASSDGRTSGGNNEQFF
TGTGCCAGCAGTGACGGTCGAACTAGCGGGGGTAACAATGAGCAGTTCTTC
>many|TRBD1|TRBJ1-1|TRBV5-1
CASSLGLDREAFF
TGCGCCAGCAGCCTAGGTTTGGACAGGGAAGCTTTCTTT
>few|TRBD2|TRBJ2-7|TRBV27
CASSPPGLAGVGEQYF
TGTGCCAGCAGTCCTCCGGGACTAGCGGGAGTAGGTGAGCAGTACTTC
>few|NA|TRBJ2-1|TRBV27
CASSYASNGNEQFF
TGTGCCAGCAGTTACGCTAGTAATGGCAATGAGCAGTTCTTC
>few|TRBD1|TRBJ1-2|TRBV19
CASSMQGANYGYTF
TGTGCCAGTAGTATGCAGGGGGCGAACTATGGCTACACCTTC
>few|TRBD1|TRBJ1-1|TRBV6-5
CASTRTGTGGVLNTEAFF
TGTGCCAGCACCCGAACCGGGACAGGGGGCGTCTTGAACACTGAAGCTTTCTTT
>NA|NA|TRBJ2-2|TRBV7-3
CASSPTRAPTGELFF
TGTGCCAGCAGCCCAACTAGGGCCCCCACCGGGGAGCTGTTTTTT
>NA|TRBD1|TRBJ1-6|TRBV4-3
CASSQGQGRNSPLHF
TGCGCCAGCAGCCAAGGACAGGGGCGTAATTCACCCCTCCACTTT
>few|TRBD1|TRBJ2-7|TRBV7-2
CASSLVGQVGGYEQYF
TGTGCCAGCAGCTTGGTGGGACAGGTGGGCGGGTACGAGCAGTACTTC
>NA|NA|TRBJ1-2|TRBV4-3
CASSQGHIGVGYTF
TGCGCCAGCAGCCAAGGTCATATCGGGGTTGGCTACACCTTC
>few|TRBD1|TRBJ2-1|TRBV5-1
CASSLEGTGANEQFF
TGCGCCAGCAGCTTGGAAGGTACAGGGGCCAATGAGCAGTTCTTC
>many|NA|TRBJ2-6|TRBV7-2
CASSLQVLSGANVLTF
TGTGCCAGCAGCTTACAGGTTCTCTCTGGGGCCAACGTCCTGACTTTC
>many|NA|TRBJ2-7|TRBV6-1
CASRWTDGSEQYF
TGTGCCAGCAGGTGGACGGACGGCAGCGAGCAGTACTTC
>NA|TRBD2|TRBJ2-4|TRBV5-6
CASSFGLADIQYF
TGTGCCAGCAGCTTCGGACTAGCGGACATTCAGTACTTC
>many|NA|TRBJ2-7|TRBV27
CASSLAGSPTYEQYF
TGTGCCAGCAGTTTGGCCGGCTCCCCAACCTACGAGCAGTACTTC
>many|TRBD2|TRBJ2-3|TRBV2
CASPTSGSTDTQYF
TGTGCCAGCCCGACTAGCGGGAGTACAGATACGCAGTATTTT
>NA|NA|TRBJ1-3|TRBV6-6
CASSYMDRLHLLSGNTIYF
TGTGCCAGCAGTTACATGGACAGACTTCATCTTCTTTCTGGAAACACCATATATTTT
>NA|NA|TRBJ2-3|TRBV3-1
CASSQQAGTDTQYF
TGTGCCAGCAGCCAACAAGCGGGCACAGATACGCAGTATTTT
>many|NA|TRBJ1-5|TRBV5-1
CASRGRDDQPQHF
TGCGCCAGCAGAGGCAGGGATGACCAGCCCCAGCATTTT
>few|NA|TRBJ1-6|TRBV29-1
CSVSGTPDSPLHF
TGCAGCGTGTCCGGGACACCTGATTCACCCCTCCACTTT
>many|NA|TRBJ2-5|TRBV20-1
CSARGANQETQYF
TGCAGTGCTAGAGGTGCCAACCAAGAGACCCAGTACTTC
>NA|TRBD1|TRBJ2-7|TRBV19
CASGGQGLYEQYF
TGTGCCAGTGGCGGACAGGGCCTATACGAGCAGTACTTC
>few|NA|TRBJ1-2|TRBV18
CASSPPQANGYTF
TGTGCCAGCTCACCACCGCAGGCCAATGGCTACACCTTC
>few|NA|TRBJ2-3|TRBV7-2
CASSFRAGPTDTQYF
TGTGCCAGCAGCTTTAGGGCGGGCCCCACAGATACGCAGTATTTT
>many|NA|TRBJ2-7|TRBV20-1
CSARAGYEQYF
TGCAGTGCTAGGGCGGGGTACGAGCAGTACTTC
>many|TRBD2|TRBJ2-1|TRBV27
CASSLSLLAVQYNEQFF
TGTGCCAGCAGTTTATCGCTTCTAGCGGTACAATACAATGAGCAGTTCTTC
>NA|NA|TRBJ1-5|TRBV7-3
CASSLTWDVGNQPQHF
TGTGCCAGCAGCTTAACCTGGGACGTGGGCAATCAGCCCCAGCATTTT
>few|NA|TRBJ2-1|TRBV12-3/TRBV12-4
CASSFGLPLNEQFF
TGTGCCAGCAGTTTTGGACTGCCCCTCAATGAGCAGTTCTTC
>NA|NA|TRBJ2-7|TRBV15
CATSRASPAGIYEQYF
TGTGCCACCAGCCGGGCCTCTCCGGCCGGGATCTACGAGCAGTACTTC